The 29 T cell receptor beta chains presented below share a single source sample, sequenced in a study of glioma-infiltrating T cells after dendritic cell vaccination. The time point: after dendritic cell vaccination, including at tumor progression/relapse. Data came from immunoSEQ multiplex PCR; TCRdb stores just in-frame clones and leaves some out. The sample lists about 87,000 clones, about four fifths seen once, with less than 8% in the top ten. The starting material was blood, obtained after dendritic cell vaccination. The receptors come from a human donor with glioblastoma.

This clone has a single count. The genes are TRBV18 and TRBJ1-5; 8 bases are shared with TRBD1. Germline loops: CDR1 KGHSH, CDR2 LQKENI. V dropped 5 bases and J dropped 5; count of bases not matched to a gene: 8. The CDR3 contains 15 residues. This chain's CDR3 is CASSGLQGGDQPQHF. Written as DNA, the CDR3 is TGTGCCAGCTCAGGACTACAGGGGGGGGATCAGCCCCAGCATTTT.

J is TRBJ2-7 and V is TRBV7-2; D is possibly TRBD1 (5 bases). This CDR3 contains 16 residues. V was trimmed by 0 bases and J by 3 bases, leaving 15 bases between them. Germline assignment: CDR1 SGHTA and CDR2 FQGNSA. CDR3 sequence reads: CASSLAVQGSLYEQYF. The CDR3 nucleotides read TGTGCCAGCAGCTTAGCGGTGCAGGGTAGTCTCTACGAGCAGTACTTC.

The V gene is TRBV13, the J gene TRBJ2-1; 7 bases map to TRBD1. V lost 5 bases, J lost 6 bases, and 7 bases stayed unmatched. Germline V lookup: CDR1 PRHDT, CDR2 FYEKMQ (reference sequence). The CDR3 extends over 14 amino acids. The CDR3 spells CASSLGQVINEQFF. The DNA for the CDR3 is TGTGCCAGCAGCCTCGGACAGGTAATCAATGAGCAGTTCTTC.

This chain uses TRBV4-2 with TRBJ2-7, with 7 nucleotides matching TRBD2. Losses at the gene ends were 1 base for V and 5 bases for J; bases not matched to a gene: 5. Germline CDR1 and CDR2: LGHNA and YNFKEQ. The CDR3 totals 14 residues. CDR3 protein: CASSQVLALNEQYF. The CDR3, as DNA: TGTGCCAGCAGCCAAGTACTAGCGCTCAACGAGCAGTACTTC.

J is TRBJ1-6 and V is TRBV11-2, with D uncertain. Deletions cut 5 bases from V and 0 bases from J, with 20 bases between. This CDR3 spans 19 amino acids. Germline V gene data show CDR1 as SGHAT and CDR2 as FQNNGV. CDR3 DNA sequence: TGTGCCAGCAGCCTCCTTTATGGGTCGGAGGCCTCCTATAATTCACCCCTCCACTTT. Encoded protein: CASSLLYGSEASYNSPLHF. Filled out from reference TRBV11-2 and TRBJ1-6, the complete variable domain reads EAGVAQSPRYKIIEKRQSVAFWCNPISGHATLYWYQQILGQGPKLLIQFQNNGVVDDSQLPKDRFSAERLKGVDSTLKIQPAKLEDSAVYLCASSLLYGSEASYNSPLHFGNGTRLTVT.

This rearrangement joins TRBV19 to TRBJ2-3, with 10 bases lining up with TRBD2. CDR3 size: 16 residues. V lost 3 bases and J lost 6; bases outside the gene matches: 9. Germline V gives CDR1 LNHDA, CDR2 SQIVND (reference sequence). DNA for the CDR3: TGTGCCAGTAGTATTCTTGCTAGCGGGGGCTCGGATACGCAGTATTTT. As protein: CASSILASGGSDTQYF.

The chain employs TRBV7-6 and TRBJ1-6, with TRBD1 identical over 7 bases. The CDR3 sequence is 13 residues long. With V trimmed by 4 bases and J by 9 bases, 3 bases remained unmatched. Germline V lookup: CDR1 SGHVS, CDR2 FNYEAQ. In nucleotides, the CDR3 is TGTGCCAGCAGCTCTGGACAGGCTTCACCCCTCCACTTT. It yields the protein CASSSGQASPLHF.

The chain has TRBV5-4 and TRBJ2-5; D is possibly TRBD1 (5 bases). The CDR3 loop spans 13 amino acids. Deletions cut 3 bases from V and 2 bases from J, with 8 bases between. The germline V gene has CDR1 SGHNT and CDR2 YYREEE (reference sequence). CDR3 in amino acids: CASSSDKQETQYF. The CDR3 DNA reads TGTGCCAGCAGCTCGGACAAGCAAGAGACCCAGTACTTC. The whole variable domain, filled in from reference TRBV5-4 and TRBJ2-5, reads ETGVTQSPTHLIKTRGQQVTLRCSSQSGHNTVSWYQQALGQGPQFIFQYYREEENGRGNFPPRFSGLQFPNYSSELNVNALELDDSALYLCASSSDKQETQYFGPGTRLLVL.

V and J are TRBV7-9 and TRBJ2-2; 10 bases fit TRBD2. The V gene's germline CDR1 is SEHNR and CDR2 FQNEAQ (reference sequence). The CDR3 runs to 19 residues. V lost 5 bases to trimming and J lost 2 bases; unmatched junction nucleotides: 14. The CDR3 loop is CASSPTNMPSGGNTGELFF. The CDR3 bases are TGTGCCAGCAGCCCGACGAATATGCCTAGCGGGGGAAACACCGGGGAGCTGTTTTTT.

For the CDR3, the DNA is TGTGCCAGCAGCTCAGACAGGGGGGGTCAGCCCCAGCATTTT. This translates into CASSSDRGGQPQHF. The rearrangement joins TRBV5-4 to TRBJ1-5; 9 bases map to TRBD1. V gave up 3 bases and J gave up 6 bases; unmatched junction bases: 4. Germline assignment: CDR1 SGHNT and CDR2 YYREEE (reference sequence). The CDR3 runs 14 residues. The complete variable domain, with remaining parts taken from reference TRBV5-4 and TRBJ1-5, reads ETGVTQSPTHLIKTRGQQVTLRCSSQSGHNTVSWYQQALGQGPQFIFQYYREEENGRGNFPPRFSGLQFPNYSSELNVNALELDDSALYLCASSSDRGGQPQHFGDGTRLSIL.

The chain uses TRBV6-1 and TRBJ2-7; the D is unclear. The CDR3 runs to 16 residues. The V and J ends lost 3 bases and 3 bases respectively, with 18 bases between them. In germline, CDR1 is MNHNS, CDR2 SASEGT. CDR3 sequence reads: CASSDTGEAIHYEQYF. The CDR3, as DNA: TGTGCCAGCAGTGATACCGGAGAGGCGATACACTACGAGCAGTACTTC.

CDR3 residues: CASSLVGGQVGLANYGYTF. For the CDR3, the DNA is TGTGCCAGCAGCTTAGTAGGGGGACAGGTCGGTTTGGCTAACTATGGCTACACCTTC. The gene calls are TRBV7-2 and TRBJ1-2, with 8 bases lining up with TRBD1. The CDR3 runs to 19 residues. J gave up 0 bases and V 1 base, and 13 bases lay outside the gene matches. Germline CDR1 and CDR2: SGHTA and FQGNSA.

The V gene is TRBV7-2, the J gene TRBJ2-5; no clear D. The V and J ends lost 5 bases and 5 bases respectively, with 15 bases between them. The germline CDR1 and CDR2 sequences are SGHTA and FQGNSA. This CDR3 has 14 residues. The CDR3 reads CASSPPKAVETQYF. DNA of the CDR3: TGTGCCAGCAGCCCCCCTAAGGCGGTGGAGACCCAGTACTTC.

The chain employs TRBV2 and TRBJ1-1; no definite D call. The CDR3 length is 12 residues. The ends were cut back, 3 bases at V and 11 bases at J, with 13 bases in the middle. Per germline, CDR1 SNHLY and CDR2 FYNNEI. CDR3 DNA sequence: TGTGCCAGCAGTGAGGGGAGACCAGGCGCTTTCTTT. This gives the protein CASSEGRPGAFF.

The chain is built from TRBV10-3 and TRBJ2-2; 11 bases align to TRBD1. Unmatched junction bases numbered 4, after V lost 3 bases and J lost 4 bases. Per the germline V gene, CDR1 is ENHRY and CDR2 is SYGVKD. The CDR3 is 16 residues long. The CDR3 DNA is TGTGCCATCAGTGACATTGGGACAGGGGGCACCGGGGAGCTGTTTTTT. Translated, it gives CAISDIGTGGTGELFF.

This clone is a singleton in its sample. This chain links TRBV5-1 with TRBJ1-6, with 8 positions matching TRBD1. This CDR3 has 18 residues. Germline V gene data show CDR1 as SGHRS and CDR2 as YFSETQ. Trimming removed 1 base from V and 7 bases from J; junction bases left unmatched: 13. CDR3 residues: CASSLRSGGEGWNSPLHF. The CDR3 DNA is TGCGCCAGCAGCTTGCGTTCAGGGGGCGAGGGATGGAATTCACCCCTCCACTTT.

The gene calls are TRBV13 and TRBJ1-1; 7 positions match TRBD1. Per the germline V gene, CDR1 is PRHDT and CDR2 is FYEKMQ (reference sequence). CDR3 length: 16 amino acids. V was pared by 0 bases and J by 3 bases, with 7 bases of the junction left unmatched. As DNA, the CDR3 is TGTGCCAGCAGCTTAGGAGCAGGGGGAGTTGACACTGAAGCTTTCTTT. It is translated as CASSLGAGGVDTEAFF.

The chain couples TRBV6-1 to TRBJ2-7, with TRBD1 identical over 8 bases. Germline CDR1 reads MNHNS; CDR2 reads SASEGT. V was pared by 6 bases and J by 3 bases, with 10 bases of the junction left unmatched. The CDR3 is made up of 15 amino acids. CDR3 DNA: TGTGCCAGCAGGGAAACCGGGACAGGATACTACGAGCAGTACTTC. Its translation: CASRETGTGYYEQYF.

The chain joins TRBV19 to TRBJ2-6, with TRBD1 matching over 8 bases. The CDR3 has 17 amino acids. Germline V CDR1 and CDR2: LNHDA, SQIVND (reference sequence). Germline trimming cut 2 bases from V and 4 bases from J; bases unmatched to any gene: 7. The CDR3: CASSIRATGDGANVLTF. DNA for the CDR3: TGTGCCAGTAGTATAAGGGCGACAGGGGACGGGGCCAACGTCCTGACTTTC.

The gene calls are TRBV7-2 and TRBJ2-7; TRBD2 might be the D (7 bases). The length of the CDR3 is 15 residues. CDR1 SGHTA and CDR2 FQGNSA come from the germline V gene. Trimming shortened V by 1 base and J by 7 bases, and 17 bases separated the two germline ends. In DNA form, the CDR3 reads TGTGCCAGCAGCTTAGGGGCGGCGGGGGCAGGAGAGCAGTACTTC. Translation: CASSLGAAGAGEQYF.

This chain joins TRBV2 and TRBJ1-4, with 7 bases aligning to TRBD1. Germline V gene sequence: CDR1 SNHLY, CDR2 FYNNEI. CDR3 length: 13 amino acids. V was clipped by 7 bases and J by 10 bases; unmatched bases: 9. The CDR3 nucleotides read TGTGCCAGCAAGGACAGGAGGGATGCAAAACTGTTTTTT. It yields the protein CASKDRRDAKLFF.

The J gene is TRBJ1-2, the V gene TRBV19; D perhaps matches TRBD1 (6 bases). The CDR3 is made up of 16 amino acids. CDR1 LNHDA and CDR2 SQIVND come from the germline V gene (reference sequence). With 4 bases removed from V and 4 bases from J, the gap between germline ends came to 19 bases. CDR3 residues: CASSTDDRLFTYGYTF. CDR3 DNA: TGTGCCAGTAGTACCGATGACAGGCTGTTTACCTATGGCTACACCTTC. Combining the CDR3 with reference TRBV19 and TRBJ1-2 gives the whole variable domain DGGITQSPKYLFRKEGQNVTLSCEQNLNHDAMYWYRQDPGQGLRLIYYSQIVNDFQKGDIAEGYSVSREKKESFPLTVTSAQKNPTAFYLCASSTDDRLFTYGYTFGSGTRLTVV.

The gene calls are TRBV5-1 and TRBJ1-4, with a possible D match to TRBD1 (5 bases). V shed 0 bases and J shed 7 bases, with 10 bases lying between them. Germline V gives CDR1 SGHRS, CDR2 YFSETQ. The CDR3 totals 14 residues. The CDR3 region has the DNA TGCGCCAGCAGCTTGGTCCAGGGTGGTGAAAAACTGTTTTTT. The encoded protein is CASSLVQGGEKLFF.

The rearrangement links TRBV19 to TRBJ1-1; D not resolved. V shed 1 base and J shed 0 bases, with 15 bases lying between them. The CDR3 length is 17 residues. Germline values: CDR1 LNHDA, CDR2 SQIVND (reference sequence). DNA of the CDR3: TGTGCCAGTAGTATAGTTAAGGTGGACGGGATGAACACTGAAGCTTTCTTT. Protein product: CASSIVKVDGMNTEAFF.

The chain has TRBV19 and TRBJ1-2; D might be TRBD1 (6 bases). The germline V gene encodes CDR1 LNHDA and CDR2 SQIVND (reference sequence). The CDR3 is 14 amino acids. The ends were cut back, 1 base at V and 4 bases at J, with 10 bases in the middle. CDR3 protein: CASSIVDSGYGYTF. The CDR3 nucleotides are TGTGCCAGTAGTATAGTGGACAGCGGCTATGGCTACACCTTC.

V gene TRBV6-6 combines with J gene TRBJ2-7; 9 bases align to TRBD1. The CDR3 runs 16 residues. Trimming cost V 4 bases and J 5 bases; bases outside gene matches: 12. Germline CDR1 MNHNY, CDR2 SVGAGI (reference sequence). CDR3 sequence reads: CASSSPLGTGSHEQYF. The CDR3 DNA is TGTGCCAGCAGTTCCCCATTAGGGACAGGGTCCCACGAGCAGTACTTC.

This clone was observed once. CDR3 region: CASSSWTGTRPSGEQYF. CDR3 nucleotide sequence: TGCGCCAGCAGCTCTTGGACAGGGACCCGACCTTCGGGCGAGCAGTACTTC. J is TRBJ2-7 and V is TRBV5-1; 8 nucleotides line up with TRBD1. This CDR3 has 17 amino acids. J gave up 6 bases and V 3 bases, and 17 bases lay outside the gene matches. In germline, CDR1 is SGHRS, CDR2 YFSETQ. Using reference TRBV5-1 and TRBJ2-7 for the parts outside the CDR3, the full variable domain is KAGVTQTPRYLIKTRGQQVTLSCSPISGHRSVSWYQQTPGQGLQFLFEYFSETQRNKGNFPGRFSGRQFSNSRSEMNVSTLELGDSALYLCASSSWTGTRPSGEQYFGPGTRLTVT.

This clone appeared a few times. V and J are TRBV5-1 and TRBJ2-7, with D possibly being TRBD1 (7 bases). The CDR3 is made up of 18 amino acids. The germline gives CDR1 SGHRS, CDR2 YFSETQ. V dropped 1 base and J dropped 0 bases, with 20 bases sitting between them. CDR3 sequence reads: CASSLSSLAQGGSYEQYF. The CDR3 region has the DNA TGCGCCAGCAGCTTGAGCTCTTTAGCGCAGGGGGGCTCCTACGAGCAGTACTTC.

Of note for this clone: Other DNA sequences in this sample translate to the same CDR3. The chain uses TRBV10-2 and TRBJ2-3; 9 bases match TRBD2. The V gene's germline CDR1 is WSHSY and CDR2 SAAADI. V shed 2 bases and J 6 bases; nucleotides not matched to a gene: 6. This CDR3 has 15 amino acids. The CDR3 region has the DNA TGCGCCAGCAGTGAGGTTAGCGGGGGAACGGATACGCAGTATTTT. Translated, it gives CASSEVSGGTDTQYF.